The present T cell receptor (beta chain) was sequenced within a study of response to subunit inactivated influenza vaccine. Study-level findings and limits: Authors suggested each seasonal flu vaccination may recruit only limited numbers of new T cells.

The CDR3 has 14 residues. Trimming removed 0 bases at V and 4 bases at J, with 12 bases between. The germline CDR1 and CDR2 sequences are SQVTM and ANQGSEA. Turning to this clonotype: The antigen is undetermined.

TCRdb called the RT-PCR reads again in MiXCR, with one record for every CDR3 protein. The repertoire holds fewer than 700,000 distinct CDR3 sequences, roughly 13% seen once, with roughly 13% in the top ten. Sequenced here: PBMCs from blood, sampled about 40 days after vaccination. This chain connects TRBV29-1 to TRBJ1-2; TRBD1 might be the D (5 bases). The origin of this receptor is a man over 45 who received an inactivated influenza vaccine. The CDR3 coding sequence is TGCAGCGTTGAAGATCCTGGGCAGGGCTATGGCTACACCTTC. Encoded protein: CSVEDPGQGYGYTF.